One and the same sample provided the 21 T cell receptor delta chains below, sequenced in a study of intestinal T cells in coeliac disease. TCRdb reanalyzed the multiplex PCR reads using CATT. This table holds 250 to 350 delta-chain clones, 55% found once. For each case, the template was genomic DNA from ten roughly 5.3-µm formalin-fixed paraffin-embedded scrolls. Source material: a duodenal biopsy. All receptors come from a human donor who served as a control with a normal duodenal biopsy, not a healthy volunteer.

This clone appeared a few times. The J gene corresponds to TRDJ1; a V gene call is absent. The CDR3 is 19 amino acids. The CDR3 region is CASLLSYPTYPSYTDKLIF. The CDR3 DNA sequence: TGTGCTTCATTATTGTCTTATCCTACATACCCTTCGTACACCGATAAACTCATCTTT.

The CDR3 nucleotides read TGTGCTCTTGGGGGACCCACAATCCGAGGCCTTCCTACGGTACTGGGGGATACCGATAAACTCATCTTT. The encoded protein is CALGGPTIRGLPTVLGDTDKLIF. The rearrangement uses TRDV1 and TRDJ1; a weak D match, TRDD3 (10 bases). Germline matching of the DNA provided the J gene here, since TCRdb leaves it blank. Per germline, CDR1 TSWWSYY and CDR2 QGS. The CDR3 covers 23 residues. V gave up 4 bases and J gave up 2 bases, with 38 bases separating them.

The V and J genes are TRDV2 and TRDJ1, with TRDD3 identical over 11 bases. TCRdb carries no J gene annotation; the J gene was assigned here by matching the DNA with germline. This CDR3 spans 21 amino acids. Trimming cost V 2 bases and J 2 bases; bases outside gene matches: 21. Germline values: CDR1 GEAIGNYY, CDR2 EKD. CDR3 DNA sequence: TGTGCCTGTGACAAAAATTGGGGGATACGCACAGTGCTACAAAAAACCGATAAACTCATCTTT. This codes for CACDKNWGIRTVLQKTDKLIF.

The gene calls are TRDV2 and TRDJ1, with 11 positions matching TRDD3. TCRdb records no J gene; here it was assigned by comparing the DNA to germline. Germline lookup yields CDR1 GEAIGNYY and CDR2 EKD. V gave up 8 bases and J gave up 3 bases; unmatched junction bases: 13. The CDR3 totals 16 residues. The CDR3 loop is CAFLLLGDRASDKLIF. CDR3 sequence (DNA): TGTGCCTTCCTACTACTGGGGGATAGGGCCTCCGATAAACTCATCTTT.

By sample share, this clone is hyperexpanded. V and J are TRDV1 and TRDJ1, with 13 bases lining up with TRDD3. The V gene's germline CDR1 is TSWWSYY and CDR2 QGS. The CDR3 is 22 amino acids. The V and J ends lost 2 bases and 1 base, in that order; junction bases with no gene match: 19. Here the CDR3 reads CALGECFIASYWGIRCTDKLIF. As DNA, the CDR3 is TGTGCTCTTGGGGAATGTTTTATCGCCTCCTACTGGGGGATACGCTGCACCGATAAACTCATCTTT.

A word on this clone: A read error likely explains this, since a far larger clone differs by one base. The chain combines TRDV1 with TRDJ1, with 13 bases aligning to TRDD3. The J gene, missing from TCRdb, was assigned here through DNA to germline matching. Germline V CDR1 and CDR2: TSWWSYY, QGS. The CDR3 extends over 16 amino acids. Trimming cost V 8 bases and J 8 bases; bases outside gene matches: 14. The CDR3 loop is CALRLLGDTLSKKLIF. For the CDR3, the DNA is TGTGCTCTTCGCTTACTGGGGGATACGCTGAGTAAAAAACTCATCTTT.

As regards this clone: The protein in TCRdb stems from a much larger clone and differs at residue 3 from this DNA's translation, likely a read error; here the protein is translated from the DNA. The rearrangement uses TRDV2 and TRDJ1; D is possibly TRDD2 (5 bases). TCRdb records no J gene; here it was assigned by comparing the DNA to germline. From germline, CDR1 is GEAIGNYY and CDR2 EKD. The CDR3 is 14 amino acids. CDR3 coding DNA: TGTGCCAGTGACACCCTACAAAGAACCGATAAACTCATCTTT. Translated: CASDTLQRTDKLIF.

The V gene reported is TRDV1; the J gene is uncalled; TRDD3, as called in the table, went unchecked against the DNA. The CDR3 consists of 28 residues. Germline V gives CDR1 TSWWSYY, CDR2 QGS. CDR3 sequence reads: CALGERGAFLRCTGGYSDKLISIKTLFF. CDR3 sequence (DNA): TGTGCTCTTGGGGAAAGGGGAGCCTTCCTACGTTGTACTGGGGGATACTCCGATAAACTCATCAGTATAAAAACCCTCTTCTTC.

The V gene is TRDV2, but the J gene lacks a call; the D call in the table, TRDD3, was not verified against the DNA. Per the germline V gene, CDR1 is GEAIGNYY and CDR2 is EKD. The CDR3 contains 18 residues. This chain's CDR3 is CACDKNWGIRTVLQNLFF. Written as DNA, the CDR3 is TGTGCCTGTGACAAAAATTGGGGGATACGCACAGTGCTACAAAACCTCTTCTTC.

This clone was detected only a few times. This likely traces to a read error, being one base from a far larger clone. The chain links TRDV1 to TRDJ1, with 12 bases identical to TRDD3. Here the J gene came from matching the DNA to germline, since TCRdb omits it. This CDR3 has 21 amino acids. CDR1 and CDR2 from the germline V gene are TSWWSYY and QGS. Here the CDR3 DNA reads TGTGCTCTTGGGCAACTTCCTGTCTGGGGGATACGACCCCCTTACCCCGATAAACTCATCTTT. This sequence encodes CALGQLPVWGIRPPYPDKLIF.

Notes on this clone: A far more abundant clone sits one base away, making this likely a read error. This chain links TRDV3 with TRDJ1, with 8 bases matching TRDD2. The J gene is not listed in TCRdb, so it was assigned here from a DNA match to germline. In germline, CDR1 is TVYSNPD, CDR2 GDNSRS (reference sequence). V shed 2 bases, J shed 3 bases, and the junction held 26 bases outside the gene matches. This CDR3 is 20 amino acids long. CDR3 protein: CAFRGLPILYWTSYADKLIF. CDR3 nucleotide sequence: TGTGCCTTTCGAGGCCTTCCTATCCTTTACTGGACTTCTTACGCCGATAAACTCATCTTT.

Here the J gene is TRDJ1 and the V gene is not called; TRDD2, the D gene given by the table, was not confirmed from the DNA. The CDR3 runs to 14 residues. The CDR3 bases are TGTGCTTCATTGTGCCTTCCTAATCCCCATAAACTCATCTTT. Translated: CASLCLPNPHKLIF.

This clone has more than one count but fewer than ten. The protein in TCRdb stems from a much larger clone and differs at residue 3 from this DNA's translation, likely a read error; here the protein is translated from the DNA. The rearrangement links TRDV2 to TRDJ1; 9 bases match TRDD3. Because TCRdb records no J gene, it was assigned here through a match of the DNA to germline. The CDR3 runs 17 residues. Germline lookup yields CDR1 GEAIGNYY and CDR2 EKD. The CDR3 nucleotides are TGTGCCCGTGACCTACTGGGGGACCAAAAGGGGACCGATAAACTCATCTTT. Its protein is CARDLLGDQKGTDKLIF.

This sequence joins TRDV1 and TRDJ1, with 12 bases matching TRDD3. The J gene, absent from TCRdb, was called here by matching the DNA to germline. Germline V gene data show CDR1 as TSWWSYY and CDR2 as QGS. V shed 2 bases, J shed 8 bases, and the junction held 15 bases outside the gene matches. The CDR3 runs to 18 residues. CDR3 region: CALGEGVLGDTRSKKLIF. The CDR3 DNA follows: TGTGCTCTTGGGGAAGGGGTGCTGGGGGATACGCGGAGTAAAAAACTCATCTTT.

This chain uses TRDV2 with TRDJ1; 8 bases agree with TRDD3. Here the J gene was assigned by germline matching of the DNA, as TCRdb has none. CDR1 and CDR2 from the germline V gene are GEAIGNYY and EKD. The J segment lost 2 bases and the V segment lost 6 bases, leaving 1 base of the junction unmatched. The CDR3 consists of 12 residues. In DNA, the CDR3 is TGTGCCTGTTACTGGGGGACCGATAAACTCATCTTT. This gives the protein CACYWGTDKLIF.

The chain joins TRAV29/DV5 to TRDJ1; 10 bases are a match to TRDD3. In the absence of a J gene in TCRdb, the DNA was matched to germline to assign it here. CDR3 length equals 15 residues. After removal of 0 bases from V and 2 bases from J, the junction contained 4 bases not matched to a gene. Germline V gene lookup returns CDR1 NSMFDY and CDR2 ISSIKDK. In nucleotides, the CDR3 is TGTGCAGCAAGCGCGATACTGGGGGATACCGATAAACTCATCTTT. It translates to CAASAILGDTDKLIF.

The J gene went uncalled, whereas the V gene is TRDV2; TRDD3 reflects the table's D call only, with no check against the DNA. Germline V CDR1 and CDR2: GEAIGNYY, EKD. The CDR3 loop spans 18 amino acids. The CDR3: CACAPVLGDTHSIKTLFF. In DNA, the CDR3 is TGTGCCTGTGCCCCTGTACTGGGGGATACGCACAGTATAAAAACCCTCTTCTTC.

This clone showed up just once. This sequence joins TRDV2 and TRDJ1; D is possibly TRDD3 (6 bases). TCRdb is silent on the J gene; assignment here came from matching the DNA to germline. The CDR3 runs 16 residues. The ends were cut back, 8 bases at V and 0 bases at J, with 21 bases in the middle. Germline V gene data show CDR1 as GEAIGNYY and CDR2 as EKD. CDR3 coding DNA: TGTGCCTTCCTCCGGGGGGGGGGAAGGAACACCGATAAACTCATCTTT. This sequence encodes CAFLRGGGRNTDKLIF.

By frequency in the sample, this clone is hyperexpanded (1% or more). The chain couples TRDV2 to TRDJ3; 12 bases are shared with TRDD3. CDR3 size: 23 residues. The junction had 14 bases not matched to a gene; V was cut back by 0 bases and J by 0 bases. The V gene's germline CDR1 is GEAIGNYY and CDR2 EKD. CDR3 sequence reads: CACDTGSQLGDTTGSWDTRQMFF. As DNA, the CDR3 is TGTGCCTGTGACACCGGCTCTCAACTGGGGGATACAACCGGCTCCTGGGACACCCGACAGATGTTTTTC.

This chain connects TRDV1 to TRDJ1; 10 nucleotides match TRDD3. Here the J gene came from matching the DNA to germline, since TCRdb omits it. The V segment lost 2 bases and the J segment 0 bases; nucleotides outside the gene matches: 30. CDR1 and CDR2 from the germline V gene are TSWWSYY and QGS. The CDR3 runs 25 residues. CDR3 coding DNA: TGTGCTCTTGGGGAATGTTTTATCGCCTCCTACTGGGGGATCCTCCGTTGCCCGTACACCGATAAACTCATCTTT. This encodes CALGECFIASYWGILRCPYTDKLIF.

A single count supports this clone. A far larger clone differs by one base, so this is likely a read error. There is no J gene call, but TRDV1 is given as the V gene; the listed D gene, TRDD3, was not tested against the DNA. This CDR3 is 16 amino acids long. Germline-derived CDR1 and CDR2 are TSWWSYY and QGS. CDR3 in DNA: TGTGCTCTTCGCTTACTGGGGGATACGCGGAGTAAAAAACTCACCTTT. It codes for CALRLLGDTRSKKLTF.